This T cell receptor beta chain was recorded in a study of molecular identifiers for immune sequencing clone quantification. Using its own MiXCR run on the PCR reads, TCRdb lists one record per CDR3 protein. This table holds under 650,000 distinct CDR3 sequences, just under 20% found once. This clonotype has just a few counts. Germline CDR1 reads LNHDA; CDR2 reads SQIVND (reference sequence). The CDR3 has 14 residues. V was trimmed by 4 bases and J by 4 bases, leaving 13 bases between them. V and J are TRBV19 and TRBJ2-5; the D gene is possibly TRBD2 (7 bases). The source material was naive CD8+ T cells from blood, with Jurkat cell RNA spiked in. Subset noted: FACS-sorted CD8+CD4-CCR7+CD45RA+ naive T cells. This clonotype was obtained from a human donor in good health. Some libraries in this study had Jurkat cell RNA spiked in. Here the CDR3 reads CASSTQGGGETQYF. The CDR3, as DNA: TGTGCCAGTAGTACACAGGGCGGGGGAGAGACCCAGTACTTC.